Reported below is one TCR beta chain. The same CDR3 also results from other DNA sequences found in this sample. This sample was included in a study of control samples from healthy donors and cancer patients. Assay used: immunoSEQ multiplex PCR; TCRdb lists only in-frame clones, some missing. This repertoire shows about 150,000 clones, just under 95% found once; its top ten account for around 6.2%. The sequence derives from a man aged 40-55 years in good health. The sequenced material came from blood.

CDR3 region: CASSSGLAGGLLTQYF. The DNA of the CDR3 is TGCGCCAGCAGCTCGGGACTAGCCGGGGGGCTATTGACGCAGTATTTT. The rearrangement links TRBV5-1 to TRBJ2-3; 9 nucleotides line up with TRBD2. The length of the CDR3 is 16 residues. Trimming took 3 bases from V and 9 from J; bases not matched to a gene: 14. CDR1 and CDR2 (germline): SGHRS, YFSETQ.